The 22 T cell receptor beta chains given below trace back to one sample, sequenced in a study of blood T cell repertoires in COVID-19. Method: immunoSEQ multiplex PCR; TCRdb's copy keeps in-frame clones and lacks some. The data show about 190,000 clones, just under 80% seen once. The specimen sequenced was peripheral blood. The receptors were sampled from a woman at least 80 years old with active or convalescent COVID-19.

V usage is TRBV7-9 and J usage is TRBJ1-5, with 8 bases fitting TRBD1. The CDR3 runs to 14 residues. Germline V lookup: CDR1 SEHNR, CDR2 FQNEAQ (reference sequence). V lost 0 bases to trimming and J lost 6 bases; unmatched junction nucleotides: 1. CDR3 residues: CASSLATGGQPQHF. CDR3 sequence (DNA): TGTGCCAGCAGCTTAGCAACAGGGGGTCAGCCCCAGCATTTT.

The chain couples TRBV27 to TRBJ1-1; TRBD1 matches 8 bases. Trimming cost V 4 bases and J 1 base; bases outside gene matches: 8. The CDR3 extends over 16 amino acids. The germline V gene has CDR1 MNHEY and CDR2 SMNVEV (reference sequence). The CDR3 nucleotides are TGTGCCAGCAGTTCACCGACAGGGGCCAGGAACACTGAAGCTTTCTTT. This encodes CASSSPTGARNTEAFF.

Here the CDR3 DNA reads TGCGCCAGCAGCCAAGAATTCGGCGGGGGTTCAGATACGCAGTATTTT. This codes for CASSQEFGGGSDTQYF. The chain uses TRBV4-3 and TRBJ2-3, with TRBD2 matching 7 bases. The V and J ends lost 0 bases and 4 bases, in that order; junction bases with no gene match: 7. This CDR3 spans 16 amino acids. Germline CDR1 reads LGHNA; CDR2 reads YSLEER.

The rearrangement links TRBV28 to TRBJ1-4; no definite D call. Germline V CDR1 and CDR2: MDHEN, SYDVKM. The V and J ends lost 8 bases and 13 bases respectively, with 11 bases between them. The CDR3 sequence is 10 residues long. The CDR3 protein is CASSGLTLFF. CDR3 in DNA: TGTGCCAGCTCAGGACTCACACTGTTTTTT.

The chain joins TRBV7-2 to TRBJ2-3, with 11 bases fitting TRBD2. Trimming removed 0 bases from V and 6 bases from J; junction bases left unmatched: 5. CDR3 size: 16 residues. Germline values: CDR1 SGHTA, CDR2 FQGNSA. The CDR3 DNA is TGTGCCAGCAGCTTAGCAGCTAGCGGGGGGCAGGATACGCAGTATTTT. Its protein product is CASSLAASGGQDTQYF.

The chain uses TRBV9 and TRBJ1-2, with TRBD1 matching 9 bases. Germline V lookup: CDR1 SGDLS, CDR2 YYNGEE. This CDR3 is built from 14 residues. With 2 bases clipped from V and 8 bases from J, the junction kept 7 bases outside the gene matches. CDR3 sequence reads: CASSVVGQGNGYTF. The CDR3 nucleotides are TGTGCCAGCAGCGTTGTGGGACAGGGAAACGGCTACACCTTC.

The rearrangement joins TRBV10-3 to TRBJ1-3; unclear D gene. The CDR3 length is 14 residues. V shed 2 bases and J shed 0 bases, with 5 bases lying between them. In germline, CDR1 is ENHRY, CDR2 SYGVKD. CDR3 DNA: TGTGCCATCAGTGAGCCTACCTCTGGAAACACCATATATTTT. It is translated as CAISEPTSGNTIYF.

This clone has just one count. The genes are TRBV5-4 and TRBJ2-7, with 9 positions matching TRBD1. Germline values: CDR1 SGHNT, CDR2 YYREEE (reference sequence). Unmatched junction bases numbered 3, after V lost 1 base and J lost 4 bases. The CDR3 consists of 14 residues. The CDR3 sequence: CASSLRQGEYEQYF. The CDR3 region has the DNA TGTGCCAGCAGCTTGCGACAGGGGGAGTACGAGCAGTACTTC.

This chain links TRBV7-9 with TRBJ1-2, with D uncertain. The CDR3 is made up of 14 amino acids. The V gene's germline CDR1 is SEHNR and CDR2 FQNEAQ (reference sequence). Trimming removed 0 bases from V and 8 bases from J, with 13 bases in between. The CDR3 sequence is CASSLAGGGGGYTF. The CDR3, as DNA: TGTGCCAGCAGCTTAGCGGGTGGAGGTGGCGGCTACACCTTC.

J is TRBJ1-5 and V is TRBV28; 7 positions match TRBD1. The CDR3 consists of 15 residues. V lost 8 bases to trimming and J lost 7 bases; unmatched junction nucleotides: 14. Germline CDR1 is MDHEN and CDR2 is SYDVKM. CDR3 coding DNA: TGTGCCAGCTGGAGACAGGGTAGGAGCAGACAGCCCCAGCATTTT. Residues: CASWRQGRSRQPQHF.

The chain combines TRBV7-2 with TRBJ2-1; the D gene is possibly TRBD2 (6 bases). The CDR3 totals 14 residues. Germline V gene data show CDR1 as SGHTA and CDR2 as FQGNSA. Trimming took off 3 bases at V and 7 bases at J, with 13 bases between the two ends. The CDR3 DNA is TGTGCCAGCAGCTTGCGGGGAGTGGGAAATGAGCAGTTCTTC. Translating gives CASSLRGVGNEQFF.

The chain carries TRBV3-1 (or the pseudogene TRBV3-2) and TRBJ1-2, with TRBD1 matching over 9 bases. CDR1 LGHDT and CDR2 YNNKEL come from the germline V gene (reference sequence). This CDR3 spans 16 amino acids. V lost 0 bases to trimming and J lost 4 bases; unmatched junction nucleotides: 6. CDR3: CASSQDRDRAVYGYTF. The CDR3 DNA sequence: TGTGCCAGCAGCCAAGACCGGGACAGGGCCGTCTATGGCTACACCTTC.

The gene calls are TRBV9 and TRBJ2-3, with D possibly matching TRBD1 (5 bases). The germline V gene encodes CDR1 SGDLS and CDR2 YYNGEE. The CDR3 has 14 residues. V was pared by 0 bases and J by 3 bases, with 8 bases between. The DNA of the CDR3 is TGTGCCAGCAGCGTAGCTGCAGGGACAGATACGCAGTATTTT. Amino acid sequence: CASSVAAGTDTQYF.

The chain has TRBV7-4 and TRBJ1-4; 8 bases fit TRBD1. V gave up 5 bases and J gave up 7 bases; unmatched junction bases: 9. The CDR3 consists of 15 residues. Germline CDR1 and CDR2: SGHVT and SQSDAQ. The CDR3 reads CASSDLRGLGEKLFF. The DNA of the CDR3 is TGTGCCAGCAGCGACCTCAGGGGGCTGGGTGAAAAACTGTTTTTT.

V and J are TRBV4-1 and TRBJ2-7; 11 positions match TRBD2. The J segment lost 7 bases and the V segment lost 0 bases, leaving 5 bases of the junction unmatched. CDR1 MGHRA and CDR2 YSYEKL come from the germline V gene. CDR3 length: 15 residues. CDR3 nucleotides: TGCGCCAGCAGCCAAGAGACTAGCGGGGATTGGGAGCAGTACTTC. Protein sequence: CASSQETSGDWEQYF.

The chain employs TRBV19 and TRBJ1-2; D perhaps matches TRBD1 (6 bases). Trimming cost V 6 bases and J 4 bases, with 27 bases left between them. This CDR3 is 18 amino acids long. Germline V gene sequence: CDR1 LNHDA, CDR2 SQIVND (reference sequence). The CDR3 bases are TGTGCCAGTAGCCCTGCCGGGACAACACCCCGATTCGGCTATGGCTACACCTTC. It codes for CASSPAGTTPRFGYGYTF.

This clone was picked up one time. V and J are TRBV2 and TRBJ2-5, with 7 bases identical to TRBD1. V lost 7 bases and J lost 6; bases outside the gene matches: 2. The CDR3 has 11 residues. Germline V gives CDR1 SNHLY, CDR2 FYNNEI. Written as DNA, the CDR3 is TGTGCCAGCATACAGGGGAAGACCCAGTACTTC. This gives the protein CASIQGKTQYF.

The J gene is TRBJ2-2, the V gene TRBV9, with TRBD2 matching over 10 bases. Germline loops: CDR1 SGDLS, CDR2 YYNGEE. CDR3 length equals 20 residues. Losses at the gene ends were 0 bases for V and 4 bases for J; bases not matched to a gene: 15. The CDR3 reads CASSVGAWRAGGKSTGELFF. In DNA, the CDR3 is TGTGCCAGCAGCGTAGGGGCGTGGCGAGCGGGGGGGAAGAGCACCGGGGAGCTGTTTTTT.

The chain has TRBV10-3 and TRBJ1-1, with 7 nucleotides matching TRBD1. The V gene's germline CDR1 is ENHRY and CDR2 SYGVKD. The CDR3 runs to 15 residues. V trimming: 3 bases; J trimming: 3 bases; junction bases outside the gene matches: 7. The DNA for the CDR3 is TGTGCCATCAGTGATCGCCCGAGGGGGCACACTGAAGCTTTCTTT. Amino acids: CAISDRPRGHTEAFF.

The chain is built from TRBV3-1 (or the pseudogene TRBV3-2) and TRBJ1-6, with 9 bases lining up with TRBD1. This CDR3 contains 16 residues. V lost 4 bases, J lost 6 bases, and 7 bases stayed unmatched. Germline values: CDR1 LGHDT, CDR2 YNNKEL (reference sequence). CDR3 in DNA: TGTGCCAGCAGCCCAAGGGGACAGGGTCCTAATTCACCCCTCCACTTT. It translates to CASSPRGQGPNSPLHF.

This clone was picked up a small number of times. The V gene is TRBV7-9, the J gene TRBJ1-6; D is unclear. From germline, CDR1 is SEHNR and CDR2 FQNEAQ (reference sequence). The CDR3 sequence is 13 residues long. V gave up 5 bases and J gave up 7 bases, with 9 bases separating them. CDR3 nucleotide sequence: TGTGCCAGCAGCGGACTGGGGAATTCACCCCTCCACTTT. This gives the protein CASSGLGNSPLHF.

V and J are TRBV7-8 and TRBJ1-2; TRBD1 is a possible D gene (6 bases). V dropped 5 bases and J dropped 0 bases, with 10 bases sitting between them. The germline gives CDR1 SGHVS, CDR2 FQNEAQ. The CDR3 is 14 amino acids. CDR3 in DNA: TGTGCCAGCAGCCCGACAGGAACTAACTATGGCTACACCTTC. Protein: CASSPTGTNYGYTF.